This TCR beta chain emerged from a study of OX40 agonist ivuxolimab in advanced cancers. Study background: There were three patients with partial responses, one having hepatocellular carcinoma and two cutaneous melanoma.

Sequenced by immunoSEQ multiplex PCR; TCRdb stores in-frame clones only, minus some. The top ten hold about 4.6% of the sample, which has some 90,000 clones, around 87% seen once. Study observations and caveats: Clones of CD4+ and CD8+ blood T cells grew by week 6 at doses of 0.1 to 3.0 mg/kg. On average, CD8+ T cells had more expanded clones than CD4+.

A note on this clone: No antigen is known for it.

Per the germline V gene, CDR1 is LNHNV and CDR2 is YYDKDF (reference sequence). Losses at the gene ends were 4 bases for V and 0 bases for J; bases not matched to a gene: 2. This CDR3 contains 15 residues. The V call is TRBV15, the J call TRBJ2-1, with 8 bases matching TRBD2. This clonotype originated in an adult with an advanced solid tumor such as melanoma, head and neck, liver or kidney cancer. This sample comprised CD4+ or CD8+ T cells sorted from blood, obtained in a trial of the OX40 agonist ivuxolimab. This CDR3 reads CATSTSGPSYNEQFF. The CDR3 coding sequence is TGTGCCACCAGCACTAGCGGGCCCTCCTACAATGAGCAGTTCTTC.